These 23 T cell receptor beta chains originate from one sample sequenced in a study of regulatory T cells in long-lasting Graves disease. Time point noted: newly diagnosed GD, antithyroid drugs for less than 3 months. Construction of the TCR library relied on RNA isolated from PBMCs. For TCR beta, libraries came from iRepertoire HTBI primers and Arm-PCR of CDR3 regions. TCRdb ran MiXCR on the multiplex PCR reads and lists one entry per CDR3 protein. Of 500,000 to 700,000 distinct CDR3 sequences listed, around 15% are singletons. These data were likewise used in another study, on T cells in Graves' hyperthyroidism and ophthalmopathy.

Material: peripheral blood mononuclear cells (PBMCs), obtained at new diagnosis, from a patient treated with antithyroid drugs. Receptors were obtained from a woman aged 25 to 39 with Graves disease.

The CDR3, as DNA: TGCAGTGCCCCGGGGGGCGGGGGAACCAATGAGCAGTTCTTC. It specifies CSAPGGGGTNEQFF. This rearrangement joins TRBV20-1 to TRBJ2-1, with a possible D match to TRBD2 (7 bases). Germline assignment: CDR1 DFQATT and CDR2 SNEGSKA (reference sequence). CDR3 size: 14 residues. Trimming shortened V by 6 bases and J by 6 bases, and 18 bases separated the two germline ends.

The rearrangement links TRBV20-1 to TRBJ2-7, with D possibly matching TRBD2 (6 bases). The germline V and J ends were trimmed by 2 bases and 0 bases, with 11 bases remaining between them. This CDR3 has 14 amino acids. Germline values: CDR1 DFQATT, CDR2 SNEGSKA (reference sequence). The CDR3 sequence is CSARIYGGSYEQYF. The DNA of the CDR3 is TGCAGTGCTAGAATTTACGGGGGCTCCTACGAGCAGTACTTC.

This clonotype was detected only a few times. This chain uses TRBV7-9 with TRBJ1-4; 8 bases align to TRBD1. Germline CDR1 SEHNR, CDR2 FQNEAQ (reference sequence). Germline trimming cut 5 bases from V and 6 bases from J; bases unmatched to any gene: 11. CDR3 length: 16 amino acids. Written as DNA, the CDR3 is TGTGCCAGCAGCCCCGGACAGGGAAGAGGGTATGAAAAACTGTTTTTT. It codes for CASSPGQGRGYEKLFF.

This clonotype was counted a few times. V is TRBV20-1 and J is TRBJ1-4; 7 bases are a match to TRBD1. This CDR3 has 14 amino acids. The V segment lost 6 bases and the J segment 1 base; nucleotides outside the gene matches: 5. Germline lookup yields CDR1 DFQATT and CDR2 SNEGSKA (reference sequence). The CDR3 sequence is CSARDRVTNEKLFF. The CDR3 nucleotides are TGCAGTGCCCGAGACAGGGTAACTAATGAAAAACTGTTTTTT.

J is TRBJ1-3 and V is TRBV3-1; D is unresolved. Trimming stripped 0 bases from V and 0 bases from J, with 9 bases between. This CDR3 is built from 16 residues. Germline V gives CDR1 LGHDT, CDR2 YNNKEL (reference sequence). For the CDR3, the DNA is TGTGCCAGCAGCCAAGAAAAGGGTTTCTCTGGAAACACCATATATTTT. Translated: CASSQEKGFSGNTIYF.

The genes are TRBV24-1 and TRBJ2-1; the D gene could be TRBD1 or TRBD2 (5 bases each). Trimming stripped 1 base from V and 10 bases from J, with 16 bases between. The CDR3 consists of 15 residues. Per the germline V gene, CDR1 is KGHDR and CDR2 is SFDVKD. This chain's CDR3 is CATSDFRDEGREQFF. As DNA, the CDR3 is TGTGCCACCAGTGATTTTAGGGACGAGGGGCGAGAGCAGTTCTTC.

The gene calls are TRBV5-5 and TRBJ1-6; no definite D call. This CDR3 region has 15 residues. Germline assignment: CDR1 SGHKS and CDR2 YYEKEE (reference sequence). Trimming left V 0 bases short and J 8 bases short, with 12 bases between. The CDR3 DNA reads TGTGCCAGCAGCTTGGCGGTCGGTGTAGATTCACCCCTCCACTTT. Translating it yields CASSLAVGVDSPLHF. The full variable domain, rest sourced from reference TRBV5-5 and TRBJ1-6, is DAGVTQSPTHLIKTRGQQVTLRCSPISGHKSVSWYQQVLGQGPQFIFQYYEKEERGRGNFPDRFSARQFPNYSSELNVNALLLGDSALYLCASSLAVGVDSPLHFGNGTRLTVT.

This clonotype was detected many times. The chain has TRBV2 and TRBJ1-1, with unresolved D. The CDR3 is 14 amino acids. Germline values: CDR1 SNHLY, CDR2 FYNNEI. V lost 6 bases and J 3 bases, leaving 14 bases between the germline ends. In DNA, the CDR3 is TGTGCCAGCAGGACCGGGCCTCTGGACACTGAAGCTTTCTTT. Protein: CASRTGPLDTEAFF.

This clonotype was detected many times. The chain combines TRBV19 with TRBJ1-5; no clear D gene. This CDR3 spans 18 amino acids. V was shortened by 1 base and J by 2 bases, with 18 bases between the two germline ends. Germline lookup yields CDR1 LNHDA and CDR2 SQIVND (reference sequence). CDR3 sequence (DNA): TGTGCCAGTAGTATAGGAGGGAGTAATTACCCACGCAATCAGCCCCAGCATTTT. Translated: CASSIGGSNYPRNQPQHF.

Many counts were recorded for this clonotype. The V and J genes are TRBV28 and TRBJ1-1; 7 bases map to TRBD1. The CDR3 consists of 14 residues. The V segment lost 5 bases and the J segment 10 bases; nucleotides outside the gene matches: 13. Looked up from germline, CDR1 is MDHEN and CDR2 is SYDVKM. CDR3 region: CASSLQGRSLVAFF. CDR3 nucleotide sequence: TGTGCCAGCAGTCTACAGGGGAGGTCCCTCGTAGCTTTCTTT.

A few counts support this clonotype. J is TRBJ2-2 and V is TRBV7-2, with 10 positions matching TRBD1. There are 14 residues in the CDR3. Per germline, CDR1 SGHTA and CDR2 FQGNSA. Trimming cost V 4 bases and J 6 bases; bases outside gene matches: 2. The CDR3: CASSYDRGPGELFF. For the CDR3, the DNA is TGTGCCAGCAGCTACGACAGGGGGCCCGGGGAGCTGTTTTTT.

This clonotype appeared a few times. The chain has TRBV2 and TRBJ1-2; tentatively, D is TRBD1 (5 bases). Trimming took 6 bases from V and 11 from J, leaving 19 bases between them. Per germline, CDR1 SNHLY and CDR2 FYNNEI. This CDR3 has 13 amino acids. CDR3 sequence: CASSRRSGGTYTF. CDR3 coding DNA: TGTGCCAGCAGCCGCCGGTCTGGAGGGACGTACACCTTC.

The table lists this clonotype with a few counts. The V and J genes are TRBV5-6 and TRBJ2-1; D remains unclear. The CDR3 runs 15 residues. The V gene lost 2 bases and the J gene lost 3 bases, with 12 bases spanning the gap. Germline loops: CDR1 SGHDT, CDR2 YYEEEE. CDR3 residues: CASSFLSLNYNEQFF. The CDR3 nucleotides are TGTGCCAGCAGCTTTCTCAGTTTGAACTACAATGAGCAGTTCTTC.

This clonotype occurred many times. The V and J genes are TRBV7-2 and TRBJ2-7; 8 nucleotides agree with TRBD2. The V and J ends lost 1 base and 7 bases, in that order; junction bases with no gene match: 6. Germline assignment: CDR1 SGHTA and CDR2 FQGNSA. This CDR3 region has 14 residues. Written as DNA, the CDR3 is TGTGCCAGCAGCTTAGGAGCGGGGGCTAGGGAGCAGTACTTC. It yields the protein CASSLGAGAREQYF.

This clonotype was counted many times. The rearrangement uses TRBV7-2 and TRBJ1-1; TRBD1 is a possible D gene (5 bases). The CDR3 extends over 14 amino acids. V was clipped by 0 bases and J by 5 bases, with 10 bases between them. Looked up from germline, CDR1 is SGHTA and CDR2 is FQGNSA. The CDR3 spells CASSLARSGTEAFF. CDR3 DNA sequence: TGTGCCAGCAGCTTAGCGCGGTCAGGGACTGAAGCTTTCTTT.

This chain links TRBV28 with TRBJ2-1; 8 positions match TRBD2. The germline gives CDR1 MDHEN, CDR2 SYDVKM. The CDR3 length is 12 residues. The junction had 3 bases not matched to a gene; V was cut back by 4 bases and J by 10 bases. The CDR3 loop reads CASSSLAEEQFF. The CDR3 DNA follows: TGTGCCAGCAGTTCACTAGCGGAGGAGCAGTTCTTC.

The rearrangement links TRBV7-9 to TRBJ2-7; D perhaps matches TRBD2 (6 bases). This CDR3 is 14 amino acids long. Trimming removed 1 base at V and 9 bases at J, with 16 bases between. Germline V gene sequence: CDR1 SEHNR, CDR2 FQNEAQ (reference sequence). The CDR3 reads CASSLEGTWESQYF. The CDR3 DNA is TGTGCCAGCAGCTTAGAAGGGACTTGGGAGTCGCAGTACTTC.

This clonotype was recorded at least ten times. The V and J genes are TRBV6-2 or TRBV6-3 and TRBJ2-1, with D possibly being TRBD2 (6 bases). V gave up 4 bases and J gave up 2 bases, with 18 bases separating them. The CDR3 length is 17 residues. Germline V gene data show CDR1 as MNHEY and CDR2 as SVGEGT. CDR3 region: CASSSAGLAITYNEQFF. The CDR3, as DNA: TGTGCCAGCAGTTCCGCTGGGCTAGCGATTACCTACAATGAGCAGTTCTTC.

This clonotype was counted a few times. The V call is TRBV7-2, the J call TRBJ2-2; D call uncertain. The V gene's germline CDR1 is SGHTA and CDR2 FQGNSA. Trimming cost V 2 bases and J 3 bases, with 7 bases left between them. This CDR3 comprises 14 residues. The CDR3 reads CASSLFGYTGELFF. For the CDR3, the DNA is TGTGCCAGCAGCTTATTCGGTTACACCGGGGAGCTGTTTTTT.

The V gene is TRBV7-6, the J gene TRBJ1-3; 7 bases align to TRBD1. V was clipped by 3 bases and J by 2 bases; unmatched bases: 4. The CDR3 spans 15 residues. Germline V gives CDR1 SGHVS, CDR2 FNYEAQ. The CDR3 DNA reads as TGTGCCAGCAGCTTTGGACAGGCGGCTGGAAACACCATATATTTT. This gives the protein CASSFGQAAGNTIYF.

Turning to this clonotype: One junction end does not reproduce the germline sequence, and a read error may be involved. The chain is built from TRBV7-9 and TRBJ1-1; perhaps TRBD1 as D (6 bases). This CDR3 is 13 amino acids long. From germline, CDR1 is SEHNR and CDR2 FQNEAQ (reference sequence). In nucleotides, the CDR3 is TGTGCCAGCAGCTCAACAGGGAACACTGAAGCTTCCTTT. Protein product: CASSSTGNTEASF.

This clonotype was detected ten times or more. The chain recombines TRBV13 with TRBJ2-3; 8 nucleotides align to TRBD1. V shed 3 bases and J 2 bases; nucleotides not matched to a gene: 4. Germline V gives CDR1 PRHDT, CDR2 FYEKMQ (reference sequence). The CDR3 runs to 15 residues. The CDR3 region is CASSFRGPDTDTQYF. CDR3 DNA: TGTGCCAGCAGCTTCAGGGGGCCCGACACAGATACGCAGTATTTT.

This clonotype was counted between two and nine times. The V call is TRBV20-1, the J call TRBJ2-2; the D is unclear. V was trimmed by 5 bases and J by 0 bases, leaving 7 bases between them. In germline, CDR1 is DFQATT, CDR2 SNEGSKA (reference sequence). The CDR3 totals 13 residues. CDR3 in DNA: TGCAGTGCTCCCTTCACGAACACCGGGGAGCTGTTTTTT. Protein sequence: CSAPFTNTGELFF.